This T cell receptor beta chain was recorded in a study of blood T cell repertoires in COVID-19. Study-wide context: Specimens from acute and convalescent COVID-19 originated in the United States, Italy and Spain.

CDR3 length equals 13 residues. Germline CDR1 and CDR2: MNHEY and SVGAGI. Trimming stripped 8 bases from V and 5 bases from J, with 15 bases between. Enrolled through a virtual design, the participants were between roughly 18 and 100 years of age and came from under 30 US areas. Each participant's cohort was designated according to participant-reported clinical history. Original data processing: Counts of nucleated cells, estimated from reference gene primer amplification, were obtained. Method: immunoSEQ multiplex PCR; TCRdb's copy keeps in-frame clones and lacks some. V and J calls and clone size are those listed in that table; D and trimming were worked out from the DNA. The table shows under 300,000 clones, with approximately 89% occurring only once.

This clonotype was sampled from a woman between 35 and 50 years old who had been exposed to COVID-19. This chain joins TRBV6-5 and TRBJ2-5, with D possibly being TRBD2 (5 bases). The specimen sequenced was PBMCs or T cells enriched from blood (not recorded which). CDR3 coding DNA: TGTGCCAGCTCAGGCGGGTTGGCGGAGACCCAGTACTTC. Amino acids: CASSGGLAETQYF.